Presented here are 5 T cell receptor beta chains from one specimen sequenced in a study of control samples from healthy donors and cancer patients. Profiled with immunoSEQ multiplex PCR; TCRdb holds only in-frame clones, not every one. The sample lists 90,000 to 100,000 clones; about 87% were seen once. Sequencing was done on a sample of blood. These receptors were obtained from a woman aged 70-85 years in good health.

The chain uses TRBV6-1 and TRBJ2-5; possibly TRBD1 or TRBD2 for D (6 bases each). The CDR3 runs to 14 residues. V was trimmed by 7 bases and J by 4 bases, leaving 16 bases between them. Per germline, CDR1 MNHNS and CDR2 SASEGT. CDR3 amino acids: CASTQGGGRETQYF. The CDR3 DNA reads TGTGCCAGCACCCAGGGTGGGGGGCGAGAGACCCAGTACTTC.

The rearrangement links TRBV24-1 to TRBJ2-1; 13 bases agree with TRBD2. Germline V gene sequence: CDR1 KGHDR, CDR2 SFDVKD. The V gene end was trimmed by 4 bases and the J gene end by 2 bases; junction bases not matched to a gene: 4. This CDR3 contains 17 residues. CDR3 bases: TGTGCCACCAGTGACTCGGGGACTAGCGGGACCTACAATGAGCAGTTCTTC. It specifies CATSDSGTSGTYNEQFF.

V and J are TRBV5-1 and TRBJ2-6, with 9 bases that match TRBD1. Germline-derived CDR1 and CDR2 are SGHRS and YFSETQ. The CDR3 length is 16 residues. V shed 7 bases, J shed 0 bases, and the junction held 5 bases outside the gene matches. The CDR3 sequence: CASSGQGYSGANVLTF. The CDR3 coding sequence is TGCGCCAGCTCGGGACAGGGATACTCTGGGGCCAACGTCCTGACTTTC.

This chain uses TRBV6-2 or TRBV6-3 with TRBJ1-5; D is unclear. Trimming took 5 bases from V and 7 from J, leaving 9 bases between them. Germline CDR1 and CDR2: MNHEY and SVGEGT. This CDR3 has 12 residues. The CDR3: CASSPLGQPQHF. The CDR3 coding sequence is TGTGCCAGCAGTCCGTTAGGGCAGCCCCAGCATTTT.

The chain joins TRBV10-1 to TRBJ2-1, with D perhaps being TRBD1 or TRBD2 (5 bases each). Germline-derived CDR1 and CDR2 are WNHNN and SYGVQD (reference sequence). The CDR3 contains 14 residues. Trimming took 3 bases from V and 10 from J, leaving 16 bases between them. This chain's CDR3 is CASSDGVAGDEQFF. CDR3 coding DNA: TGCGCCAGCAGTGACGGAGTCGCCGGGGACGAGCAGTTCTTC.